Listed below are T cell receptor beta chains from one sample, sequenced in a study of T cells in Graves' hyperthyroidism and ophthalmopathy. TCRdb processed the multiplex PCR reads anew with MiXCR; each CDR3 protein has one entry. The sample lists about 560,000 distinct CDR3 sequences; under 60% were seen once. The sequencing input was peripheral blood or thyroid tissue (not recorded which). These receptors were collected from a woman between 18 and 29 years old with Graves' hyperthyroidism. CDR3s include the opening cysteine and the closing phenylalanine or tryptophan. Fields, in order: J gene, V gene, CDR3 protein.

TRBJ2-7	TRBV11-2	CASSFPGLADEQYF
TRBJ1-2	TRBV25-1	CASSRGQGDNYGYTF
TRBJ1-4	TRBV29-1	CSLGQGREKLFF
TRBJ2-6	TRBV10-3	CAISGQAGKASGANVLTF
TRBJ2-6	TRBV9	CASTPRGVGANVLTF
TRBJ2-7	TRBV10-3	CAISGPSGSSYEQYF
TRBJ1-5	TRBV29-1	CSLAGAQPQHF
TRBJ2-7	TRBV7-6	CASSLCPPCYEQYF
TRBJ2-5	TRBV7-9	CASSEAPGTQYF
TRBJ2-5	TRBV24-1	CATSDSRDSYQPQYF
TRBJ2-6	TRBV3-1	CASSPGDPGANVLTF
TRBJ2-6	TRBV20-1	CSASPGAGANVLTF
TRBJ1-3	TRBV25-1	CASPGQSSGNTIYF
TRBJ1-1	TRBV29-1	CSVPGTLF
TRBJ1-4	TRBV4-3	CASSQDPAATNEKLFF
TRBJ2-7	TRBV2	CASSEALGWEQYF
TRBJ1-2	TRBV7-2	CASSRGQGRSGYTF
TRBJ2-5	TRBV2	CASSELADQREETQYF